The present T cell receptor (beta chain) was sequenced within a study of blood T cell repertoires in COVID-19. The germline gives CDR1 LNHDA, CDR2 SQIVND (reference sequence). The CDR3 is 13 amino acids. Trimming took off 6 bases at V and 4 bases at J, with 11 bases between the two ends. Assay: immunoSEQ multiplex PCR; the TCRdb copy retains only in-frame clones and omits some. The sample yields roughly 200,000 clones, 65% to 85% seen once. The chain links TRBV19 to TRBJ2-3; no definite D call. The receptor was isolated from a woman aged 25 to 39 with COVID-19, enrolled during active disease. Specimen: peripheral blood. This chain's CDR3 is CASSPRVADTQYF. The CDR3 coding sequence is TGTGCCAGTAGCCCTCGAGTGGCAGATACGCAGTATTTT. The full variable domain, with the rest looked up from reference TRBV19 and TRBJ2-3, is DGGITQSPKYLFRKEGQNVTLSCEQNLNHDAMYWYRQDPGQGLRLIYYSQIVNDFQKGDIAEGYSVSREKKESFPLTVTSAQKNPTAFYLCASSPRVADTQYFGPGTRLTVL.